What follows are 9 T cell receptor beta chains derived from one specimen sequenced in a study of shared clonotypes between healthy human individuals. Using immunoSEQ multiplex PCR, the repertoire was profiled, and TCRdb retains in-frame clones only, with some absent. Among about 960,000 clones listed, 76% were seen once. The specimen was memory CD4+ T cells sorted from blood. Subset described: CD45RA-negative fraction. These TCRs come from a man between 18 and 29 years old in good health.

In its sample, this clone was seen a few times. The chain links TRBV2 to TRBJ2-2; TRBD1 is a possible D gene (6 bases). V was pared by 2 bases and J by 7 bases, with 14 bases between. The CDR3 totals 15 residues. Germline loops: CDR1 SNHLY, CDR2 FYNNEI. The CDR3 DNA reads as TGTGCCAGCAGTGAATTTGGGCAGGGGATCGGGGAGCTGTTTTTT. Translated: CASSEFGQGIGELFF. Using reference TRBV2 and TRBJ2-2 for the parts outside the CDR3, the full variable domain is EPEVTQTPSHQVTQMGQEVILRCVPISNHLYFYWYRQILGQKVEFLVSFYNNEISEKSEIFDDQFSVERPDGSNFTLKIRSTKLEDSAMYFCASSEFGQGIGELFFGEGSRLTVL.

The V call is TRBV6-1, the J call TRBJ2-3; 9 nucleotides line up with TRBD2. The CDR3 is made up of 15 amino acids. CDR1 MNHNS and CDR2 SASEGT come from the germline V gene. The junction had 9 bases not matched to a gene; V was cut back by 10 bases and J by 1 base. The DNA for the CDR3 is TGTGCCACCCGAGAAAGCGGGGGGCGCACAGATACGCAGTATTTT. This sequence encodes CATRESGGRTDTQYF.

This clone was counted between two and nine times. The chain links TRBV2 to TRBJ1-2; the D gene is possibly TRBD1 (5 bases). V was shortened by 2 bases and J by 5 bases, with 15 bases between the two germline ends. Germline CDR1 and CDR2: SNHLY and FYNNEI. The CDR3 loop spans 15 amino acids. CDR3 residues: CASSESGAAGYGYTF. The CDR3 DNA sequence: TGTGCCAGCAGTGAAAGTGGGGCGGCGGGGTATGGCTACACCTTC.

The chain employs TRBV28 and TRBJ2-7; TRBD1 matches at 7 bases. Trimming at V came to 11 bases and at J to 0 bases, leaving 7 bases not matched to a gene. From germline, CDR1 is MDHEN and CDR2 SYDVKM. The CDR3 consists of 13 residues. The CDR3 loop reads CAHATGPSYEQYF. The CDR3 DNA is TGTGCCCATGCGACAGGGCCCTCCTACGAGCAGTACTTC.

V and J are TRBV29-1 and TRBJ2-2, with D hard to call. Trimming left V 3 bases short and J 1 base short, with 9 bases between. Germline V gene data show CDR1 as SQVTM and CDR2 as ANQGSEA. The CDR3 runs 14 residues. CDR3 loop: CSVEGLQNTGELFF. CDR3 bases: TGCAGCGTTGAGGGGTTACAGAACACCGGGGAGCTGTTTTTT.

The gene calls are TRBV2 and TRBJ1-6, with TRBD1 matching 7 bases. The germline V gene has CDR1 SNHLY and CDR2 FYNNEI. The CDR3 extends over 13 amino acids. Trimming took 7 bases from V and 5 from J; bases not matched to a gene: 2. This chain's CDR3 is CASTGQDNSPLHF. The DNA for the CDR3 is TGTGCCAGCACCGGACAGGATAATTCACCCCTCCACTTT.

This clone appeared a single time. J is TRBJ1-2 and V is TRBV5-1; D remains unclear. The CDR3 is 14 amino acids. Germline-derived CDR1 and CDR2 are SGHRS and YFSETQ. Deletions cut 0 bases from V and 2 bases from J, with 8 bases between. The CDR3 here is CASSLERMNYGYTF. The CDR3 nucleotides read TGCGCCAGCAGCTTGGAGCGGATGAACTATGGCTACACCTTC.

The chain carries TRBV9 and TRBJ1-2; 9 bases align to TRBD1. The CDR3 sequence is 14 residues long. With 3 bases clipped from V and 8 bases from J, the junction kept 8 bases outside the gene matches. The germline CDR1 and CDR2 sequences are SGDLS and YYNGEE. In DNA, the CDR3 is TGTGCCAGCAGCGGCGGGACAGGGAGATGGGGCTACACCTTC. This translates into CASSGGTGRWGYTF.

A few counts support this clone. CDR3 in amino acids: CAWSGQGKRTDTQYF. In DNA form, the CDR3 reads TGTGCCTGGAGTGGACAGGGAAAGAGAACAGATACGCAGTATTTT. V gene TRBV30 combines with J gene TRBJ2-3; 7 bases fit TRBD1. The germline V gene has CDR1 GTSNPN and CDR2 SVGIG (reference sequence). CDR3 size: 15 residues. V shed 1 base and J 3 bases; nucleotides not matched to a gene: 7.